The 12 T cell receptor beta chains given below trace back to one sample, sequenced in a study of PD-1 and CTLA-4 blockade in melanoma. Assay used: immunoSEQ multiplex PCR; TCRdb lists only in-frame clones, some missing. The sample comprises about 31,000 clones, around 93% of which are singletons, and roughly 9% rests with the top ten. Sequencing used CD8+ T cells from peripheral blood, obtained from a patient given anti-PD-1 treatment. The receptors derive from a human donor with melanoma.

The rearrangement joins TRBV10-2 to TRBJ2-2; D not resolved. This CDR3 region has 13 residues. From germline, CDR1 is WSHSY and CDR2 SAAADI. V shed 2 bases and J shed 2 bases, with 3 bases lying between them. CDR3 loop: CASSEGNTGELFF. CDR3 DNA: TGCGCCAGCAGTGAGGGTAACACCGGGGAGCTGTTTTTT.

The chain employs TRBV7-6 and TRBJ2-3; no reliable D call. Looked up from germline, CDR1 is SGHVS and CDR2 is FNYEAQ. V lost 1 base to trimming and J lost 2 bases, with 7 bases between them. The CDR3 spans 14 residues. The CDR3 protein is CASSLGLHTDTQYF. CDR3 sequence (DNA): TGTGCCAGCAGCTTAGGGCTCCACACAGATACGCAGTATTTT.

J is TRBJ2-7 and V is TRBV7-9; the D gene is possibly TRBD1 (6 bases). Trimming stripped 5 bases from V and 1 base from J, with 9 bases between. CDR3 length: 13 residues. From germline, CDR1 is SEHNR and CDR2 FQNEAQ (reference sequence). The CDR3 coding sequence is TGTGCCAGCAGCATGGGACAATCCTACGAGCAGTACTTC. Protein sequence: CASSMGQSYEQYF.

This chain uses TRBV13 with TRBJ2-1; 8 bases are a match to TRBD1. The CDR3 runs to 15 residues. The junction had 4 bases not matched to a gene; V was cut back by 1 base and J by 5 bases. Germline lookup yields CDR1 PRHDT and CDR2 FYEKMQ (reference sequence). CDR3 DNA sequence: TGTGCCAGCAGCTTAGCAGGGACAGGAAACAATGAGCAGTTCTTC. It encodes CASSLAGTGNNEQFF.

V gene TRBV25-1 combines with J gene TRBJ1-4; D call uncertain. V gave up 4 bases and J gave up 6 bases, with 9 bases separating them. Germline V gene sequence: CDR1 MGHDK, CDR2 SYGVNS. The CDR3 consists of 13 residues. The CDR3 reads CASSGWFDEKLFF. The CDR3 DNA follows: TGTGCCAGCAGTGGTTGGTTCGATGAAAAACTGTTTTTT. Looking up the rest from reference TRBV25-1 and TRBJ1-4 gives the full variable domain: EADIYQTPRYLVIGTGKKITLECSQTMGHDKMYWYQQDPGMELHLIHYSYGVNSTEKGDLSSESTVSRIRTEHFPLTLESARPSHTSQYLCASSGWFDEKLFFGSGTQLSVL.

J is TRBJ1-1 and V is TRBV2; TRBD1 aligns across 9 bases. J lost 2 bases, V lost 4 bases, and 8 bases had no gene match. CDR1 and CDR2 from the germline V gene are SNHLY and FYNNEI. This CDR3 is built from 16 residues. The CDR3 loop is CASSGDRGQGNTEAFF. DNA for the CDR3: TGTGCCAGCAGTGGGGACCGGGGACAGGGAAACACTGAAGCTTTCTTT.

This sequence joins TRBV11-1 and TRBJ2-3; maybe TRBD1 (6 bases). Germline V gives CDR1 SGHAT, CDR2 FQDESV (reference sequence). V lost 3 bases to trimming and J lost 5 bases, with 12 bases between them. The CDR3 has 14 residues. CDR3 loop: CASSFLQGGDTQYF. In nucleotides, the CDR3 is TGTGCCAGCAGCTTCCTACAGGGCGGAGATACGCAGTATTTT. Filled out from reference TRBV11-1 and TRBJ2-3, the complete variable domain reads EAEVAQSPRYKITEKSQAVAFWCDPISGHATLYWYRQILGQGPELLVQFQDESVVDDSQLPKDRFSAERLKGVDSTLKIQPAELGDSAMYLCASSFLQGGDTQYFGPGTRLTVL.

The chain joins TRBV7-9 to TRBJ2-7, with D maybe TRBD2 (7 bases). Looked up from germline, CDR1 is SEHNR and CDR2 is FQNEAQ (reference sequence). CDR3 length: 16 residues. Trimming cost V 4 bases and J 0 bases, with 16 bases left between them. CDR3 sequence: CASSYSQGGSSYEQYF. As DNA, the CDR3 is TGTGCCAGCAGCTACTCACAGGGAGGGAGCTCCTACGAGCAGTACTTC.

The chain recombines TRBV7-9 with TRBJ1-5, with no clear D. The V gene's germline CDR1 is SEHNR and CDR2 FQNEAQ (reference sequence). The CDR3 loop spans 14 amino acids. V was cut by 3 bases and J by 1 base, with 7 bases left in between. CDR3 amino acids: CASSFGESNQPQHF. CDR3 in DNA: TGTGCCAGCAGCTTTGGGGAAAGCAATCAGCCCCAGCATTTT.

The rearrangement uses TRBV15 and TRBJ2-1; TRBD2 matches at 11 bases. CDR1 and CDR2 (germline): LNHNV, YYDKDF (reference sequence). J was trimmed by 5 bases and V by 9 bases; bases with no gene match: 18. This CDR3 spans 18 amino acids. The CDR3 nucleotides are TGTGCCACACGGAATTATTTGGTTAGCGGGGGGGATCACAATGAGCAGTTCTTC. Its translation is CATRNYLVSGGDHNEQFF.

The chain employs TRBV23-1 and TRBJ2-1; 8 nucleotides line up with TRBD2. TRBV23-1 is an ORF; its function is uncertain. The V segment lost 0 bases and the J segment 9 bases; nucleotides outside the gene matches: 4. This CDR3 region has 14 residues. The CDR3 nucleotides read TGCGCCAGCAGTCAATCGGCGAGCGGGAGTGAGCAGTTCTTC. This translates into CASSQSASGSEQFF.

The V call is TRBV7-6, the J call TRBJ1-1; D gene ambiguous. Between the trimmed V and J ends, which lost 5 bases and 1 base, there was a span of 11 bases. CDR1 SGHVS and CDR2 FNYEAQ come from the germline V gene. This CDR3 comprises 14 residues. CDR3 DNA sequence: TGTGCCAGCAGCCTAAACGTGGAGAACACTGAAGCTTTCTTT. Amino acids: CASSLNVENTEAFF. Based on the CDR3 plus reference TRBV7-6 and TRBJ1-1, the full variable domain is GAGVSQSPRYKVTKRGQDVALRCDPISGHVSLYWYRQALGQGPEFLTYFNYEAQQDKSGLPNDRFSAERPEGSISTLTIQRTEQRDSAMYRCASSLNVENTEAFFGQGTRLTVV.